The rows below give T cell receptor beta chains drawn from one sample of a study of cytomegalovirus exposure and HLA in healthy donors. Generated by immunoSEQ multiplex PCR, the TCRdb table keeps only in-frame clones and is missing some. This table holds some 200,000 clones, 70% to 90% found once. The sequenced sample consisted of PBMCs. Receptors were obtained from a woman aged 30 to 39 in good health and CMV-seronegative. Each CDR3 is given with its conserved first and last residue. A D gene is named only where the DNA matches it firmly. A clone size is listed for some rows: how often the clone was seen (once, few, many), or a class if it is expanded.

j_call v_call clone_size d_call cdr3_aa cdr3_nt
TRBJ1-1 TRBV29-1 NA TRBD1 CSARQGDTEAFF TGCAGCGCTAGACAGGGAGACACTGAAGCTTTCTTT
TRBJ2-7 TRBV7-8 few TRBD2 CASSLPRVTGGGAPYEQYF TGTGCCAGCAGCTTACCCCGCGTCACAGGCGGGGGGGCCCCCTACGAGCAGTACTTC
TRBJ2-3 TRBV9 NA TRBD2 CASSVTGTSRPDTQYF TGTGCCAGCAGCGTTACCGGGACTAGCCGCCCAGATACGCAGTATTTT
TRBJ2-1 TRBV5-1 NA TRBD1 CASSLSGGYNEQFF TGCGCCAGCAGCTTGTCAGGGGGATACAATGAGCAGTTCTTC
TRBJ1-4 TRBV5-1 NA NA CASSASQATNEKLFF TGCGCCAGCAGCGCGTCACAGGCAACTAATGAAAAACTGTTTTTT
TRBJ2-7 TRBV28 NA NA CASRFRGYEQYF TGTGCCAGCAGATTTAGGGGCTACGAGCAGTACTTC
TRBJ2-2 TRBV4-2 NA NA CASSQGLAVNTGELFF TGTGCCAGCAGCCAAGGGCTGGCGGTTAACACCGGGGAGCTGTTTTTT
TRBJ2-5 TRBV19 NA NA CATMHGGPETQYF TGTGCCACGATGCACGGGGGGCCAGAGACCCAGTACTTC
TRBJ1-6 TRBV28 few NA CASSSNSPLHF TGTGCCAGCAGTTCAAATTCACCCCTCCACTTT
TRBJ2-7 TRBV4-3 few NA CASSQDYWGAQGTPGRYEQYF TGCGCCAGCAGCCAAGATTACTGGGGCGCGCAGGGGACGCCGGGACGGTACGAGCAGTACTTC
TRBJ2-7 TRBV6-5 NA TRBD1 CASRIARQGSYEQYF TGTGCCAGCAGAATAGCAAGACAGGGTTCCTACGAGCAGTACTTC
TRBJ2-7 TRBV27 NA NA CASSQGPAYEQYF TGTGCCAGCAGCCAGGGGCCAGCCTACGAGCAGTACTTC
TRBJ2-3 TRBV5-5 NA TRBD2 CASSFLVGGGGTDTQYF TGTGCCAGCAGCTTCCTGGTGGGCGGGGGGGGCACAGATACGCAGTATTTT
TRBJ2-7 TRBV30 NA NA CAWMLPGTGAYEQYF TGTGCCTGGATGTTGCCTGGAACCGGGGCCTACGAGCAGTACTTC
TRBJ2-1 TRBV10-3 NA TRBD1 CAISLTGLSSYNEQFF TGTGCCATCAGTTTGACAGGGTTAAGTTCCTACAATGAGCAGTTCTTC
TRBJ2-7 TRBV7-6 NA NA CASSVAGGTYEQYF TGTGCCAGCAGCGTAGCTGGAGGGACCTACGAGCAGTACTTC
TRBJ1-1 TRBV5-6 NA NA CASSAGTPEAFF TGTGCCAGCTCCGCGGGGACCCCTGAAGCTTTCTTT
TRBJ2-1 TRBV2 once NA CASSYGERNEQFF TGTGCCAGCAGCTACGGGGAGAGAAATGAGCAGTTCTTC
TRBJ1-2 TRBV18 once TRBD1 CASSPLDRGGYGYTF TGTGCCAGCTCACCCCTAGACAGGGGCGGCTATGGCTACACCTTC
TRBJ2-1 TRBV7-2 NA TRBD2 CASSTVGAGASNEQFF TGTGCCAGCAGCACAGTAGGAGCGGGGGCGTCCAATGAGCAGTTCTTC
TRBJ2-1 TRBV28 NA TRBD1 CASTPLRDRADNEQFF TGTGCCAGCACCCCCCTCCGGGACAGGGCTGACAATGAGCAGTTCTTC
TRBJ2-1 TRBV29-1 NA NA CSVEPGGSEQFF TGCAGCGTTGAGCCAGGGGGGAGCGAGCAGTTCTTC
TRBJ2-5 TRBV29-1 NA NA CSVDRQGETQYF TGCAGCGTTGATCGTCAGGGGGAGACCCAGTACTTC
TRBJ1-3 TRBV19 NA TRBD1 CASSPGQGYVSSGNTIYF TGTGCCAGTAGCCCGGGACAGGGTTATGTATCGTCTGGAAACACCATATATTTT
TRBJ2-7 TRBV27 NA TRBD2 CASSPQTSGNYEQYF TGTGCCAGCAGTCCCCAGACTAGCGGGAACTACGAGCAGTACTTC
TRBJ2-3 TRBV4-3 NA TRBD2 CASSQDDSLAGGRGTDTQYF TGCGCCAGCAGCCAAGATGATTCACTAGCGGGGGGGCGGGGCACAGATACGCAGTATTTT
TRBJ2-7 TRBV19 NA NA CASSIPGLGTYEQYF TGTGCCAGTAGTATTCCGGGATTGGGGACCTACGAGCAGTACTTC
TRBJ1-3 TRBV6-5 NA TRBD1 CASSPGTGLGNTIYF TGTGCCAGCAGCCCGGGGACAGGGCTAGGAAACACCATATATTTT
TRBJ1-5 TRBV19 NA TRBD1 CAAGPGTGNFLGNQPQHF TGTGCCGCAGGGCCCGGGACAGGGAACTTTTTGGGCAATCAGCCCCAGCATTTT
TRBJ1-6 TRBV2 NA NA CASSVESSYNSPLHF TGTGCCAGCAGTGTCGAGAGCTCCTATAATTCACCCCTCCACTTT
TRBJ2-2 TRBV19 NA TRBD1 CAAGQGAGELFF TGTGCCGCCGGACAGGGGGCGGGGGAGCTGTTTTTT
TRBJ2-1 TRBV9 NA TRBD2 CASSVGLGSGSYNEQFF TGTGCCAGCAGCGTCGGACTAGGTAGCGGGTCCTACAATGAGCAGTTCTTC
TRBJ2-5 TRBV5-1 NA TRBD1 CASSLAGQGGETQYF TGCGCCAGCAGCTTGGCGGGACAGGGTGGCGAGACCCAGTACTTC
TRBJ1-2 TRBV9 NA NA CASSVGGESGTF TGTGCCAGCAGCGTAGGGGGGGAGAGTGGGACCTTC
TRBJ2-7 TRBV27 NA TRBD2 CATRTSGRYLGVYEQYF TGTGCCACCCGGACTAGCGGGAGATATTTAGGTGTCTACGAGCAGTACTTC
TRBJ1-3 TRBV7-2 few NA CASSLLSGNPSGNTIYF TGTGCCAGCAGCTTACTATCCGGGAATCCATCTGGAAACACCATATATTTT
TRBJ1-1 TRBV30 NA TRBD1 CAWGVGDRVMAEAFF TGTGCCTGGGGGGTGGGGGACAGGGTAATGGCTGAAGCTTTCTTT
TRBJ2-7 TRBV6-5 NA TRBD2 CASNRLAGATYEQYF TGTGCCAGCAATAGGCTAGCGGGAGCGACCTACGAGCAGTACTTC
TRBJ2-7 TRBV28 NA TRBD1 CASSLTGQAVEQYF TGTGCCAGCAGTTTAACCGGACAGGCAGTAGAGCAGTACTTC
TRBJ2-2 TRBV21-1 NA NA CASSNRAGGPGTGELFF TGTGCCAGCAGCAACCGGGCGGGAGGGCCAGGAACCGGGGAGCTGTTTTTT
TRBJ2-3 TRBV15 NA NA CATSRRRVLSTDTQYF TGTGCCACCAGTAGAAGACGGGTGCTGAGCACAGATACGCAGTATTTT
TRBJ1-1 TRBV27 few NA CASSPGFQNTEAFF TGTGCCAGCAGTCCAGGGTTCCAGAACACTGAAGCTTTCTTT
TRBJ2-7 TRBV11-2 NA NA CASSFGSYEQYF TGTGCCAGCAGCTTCGGCTCCTACGAGCAGTACTTC
TRBJ2-7 TRBV4-3 NA TRBD1 CASSQGTGGTSYEQYF TGCGCCAGCAGCCAGGGGACAGGGGGCACCTCCTACGAGCAGTACTTC
TRBJ2-6 TRBV10-1 once TRBD1 CASSGGTADMRGANVLTF TGCGCCAGCAGTGGGGGGACAGCCGATATGAGAGGGGCCAACGTCCTGACTTTC
TRBJ1-1 TRBV18 NA NA CASSPPGGWSTEAFF TGTGCCAGCTCACCACCGGGGGGTTGGAGCACTGAAGCTTTCTTT
TRBJ2-7 TRBV6-5 NA TRBD2 CASSPASGSSYEQYF TGTGCCAGCAGTCCCGCTAGCGGGAGCTCCTACGAGCAGTACTTC
TRBJ1-5 TRBV10-2 NA NA CASSVTGNGQPQHF TGCGCCAGCAGCGTCACAGGGAACGGTCAGCCCCAGCATTTT
TRBJ2-5 TRBV5-1 NA TRBD2 CASSLETSVQYF TGCGCCAGCAGCTTGGAGACTAGCGTGCAGTACTTC
TRBJ2-3 TRBV6-1 NA TRBD1 CASSEGQGRADTQYF TGTGCCAGCAGTGAAGGACAGGGTAGGGCAGATACGCAGTATTTT
TRBJ2-7 TRBV30 NA TRBD1 CAWSVRDRGGYEQYF TGTGCCTGGAGTGTACGGGACAGGGGTGGCTACGAGCAGTACTTC
TRBJ1-1 TRBV27 NA NA CAVREQGPAWGTEAFF TGTGCCGTCAGGGAACAGGGACCCGCGTGGGGCACTGAAGCTTTCTTT
TRBJ2-3 TRBV27 NA NA CASSFSYTDTQYF TGTGCCAGCAGTTTTTCTTACACAGATACGCAGTATTTT